One and the same sample provided the 20 T cell receptor beta chains below, sequenced in a study of T cell responses to AZD1222 COVID-19 vaccine. Assay: immunoSEQ multiplex PCR; the TCRdb copy retains only in-frame clones and omits some. This table holds approximately 140,000 clones, around nine tenths found once. Sequenced here: peripheral blood, sampled 28 days after the second AZD1222 dose. Receptor source: an adult who received the AZD1222 COVID-19 vaccine.

The J gene is TRBJ1-3, the V gene TRBV7-2; possible D gene TRBD1, 6 bases. Deletions cut 3 bases from V and 1 base from J, with 10 bases between. Germline V CDR1 and CDR2: SGHTA, FQGNSA. The CDR3 spans 15 residues. Written as DNA, the CDR3 is TGTGCCAGCAGCTTTTCCGGGACATCTGGAAACACCATATATTTT. It translates to CASSFSGTSGNTIYF.

This chain joins TRBV30 and TRBJ2-5; 7 bases match TRBD1. The CDR3 totals 17 residues. CDR1 and CDR2 from the germline V gene are GTSNPN and SVGIG (reference sequence). V was clipped by 4 bases and J by 0 bases; unmatched bases: 14. The CDR3, as DNA: TGTGCCTGGAAGGGTTTGACAAAACAGGGGTACCAAGAGACCCAGTACTTC. Residues: CAWKGLTKQGYQETQYF.

The chain employs TRBV5-6 and TRBJ2-1; 9 nucleotides agree with TRBD1. Germline CDR1 is SGHDT and CDR2 is YYEEEE. V was clipped by 4 bases and J by 5 bases; unmatched bases: 1. The CDR3 extends over 13 amino acids. The CDR3 sequence: CASSRQGDNEQFF. The CDR3 nucleotides are TGTGCCAGCAGCAGACAGGGGGACAATGAGCAGTTCTTC.

The V gene is TRBV5-1, the J gene TRBJ1-5; TRBD1 matches at 9 bases. CDR1 and CDR2 (germline): SGHRS, YFSETQ. There are 17 residues in the CDR3. Trimming removed 0 bases from V and 3 bases from J; junction bases left unmatched: 7. As DNA, the CDR3 is TGCGCCAGCAGCTTGGCTCCGGGACAGGGCAACAATCAGCCCCAGCATTTT. It translates to CASSLAPGQGNNQPQHF.

The chain has TRBV7-2 and TRBJ1-1, with a weak D call TRBD1 (5 bases). This CDR3 contains 15 residues. V lost 5 bases and J lost 4, with 17 bases in between. Germline CDR1 and CDR2: SGHTA and FQGNSA. The CDR3 loop is CASSRLGARGTEAFF. The CDR3 DNA sequence: TGTGCCAGCAGCCGCCTTGGGGCGCGAGGCACTGAAGCTTTCTTT.

The chain carries TRBV11-3 and TRBJ2-5; the D gene could be TRBD1 or TRBD2 (6 bases each). Germline CDR1 is SGHNT and CDR2 is YENEEA. Trimming left V 3 bases short and J 1 base short, with 15 bases between. CDR3 length equals 16 residues. The CDR3 spells CASSLGGQGRQETQYF. The DNA for the CDR3 is TGTGCCAGCAGCTTGGGGGGCCAGGGGCGCCAAGAGACCCAGTACTTC.

This chain links TRBV5-6 with TRBJ1-3; D is unresolved. V shed 0 bases and J shed 0 bases, with 13 bases lying between them. The CDR3 runs 17 residues. Germline CDR1 SGHDT, CDR2 YYEEEE. The CDR3 loop is CASSLGRIKSSGNTIYF. CDR3 nucleotide sequence: TGTGCCAGCAGCTTGGGACGTATAAAGAGCTCTGGAAACACCATATATTTT.

Written as DNA, the CDR3 is TGTGCCAGCAGCTGGGACAGGGGCCCCTCCTACGAGCAGTACTTC. Protein: CASSWDRGPSYEQYF. The chain uses TRBV6-5 and TRBJ2-7; TRBD1 matches at 10 bases. The germline gives CDR1 MNHEY, CDR2 SVGAGI. V shed 6 bases and J 0 bases; nucleotides not matched to a gene: 5. The CDR3 is 15 residues long.

The J gene is TRBJ2-7, the V gene TRBV27, with 7 bases identical to TRBD1. Germline V CDR1 and CDR2: MNHEY, SMNVEV (reference sequence). CDR3 length: 13 residues. Germline trimming cut 6 bases from V and 6 bases from J; bases unmatched to any gene: 8. For the CDR3, the DNA is TGTGCCAGCAGAGGGGACAGCTGGGCCGAGCAGTACTTC. This encodes CASRGDSWAEQYF.

The chain couples TRBV23-1 to TRBJ2-1; the D is unclear. TRBV23-1 is assigned to the ORF class and has an uncertain function. The CDR3 is 12 amino acids. Trimming cost V 7 bases and J 8 bases, with 12 bases left between them. CDR3 nucleotides: TGCGCCAGCACGTGTCCGGGCCATGAGCAGTTCTTC. It translates to CASTCPGHEQFF.

This clone was counted once. The chain combines TRBV28 with TRBJ1-4; 10 bases align to TRBD1. CDR1 and CDR2 (germline): MDHEN, SYDVKM. J gave up 7 bases and V 7 bases, and 6 bases lay outside the gene matches. The CDR3 is 14 amino acids. CDR3 sequence reads: CASNRQGASEKLFF. In nucleotides, the CDR3 is TGTGCCAGCAATAGACAGGGGGCGAGTGAAAAACTGTTTTTT.

The gene calls are TRBV6-2 or TRBV6-3 and TRBJ2-3, with TRBD2 as a possible D gene (7 bases). Germline V gives CDR1 MNHEY, CDR2 SVGEGT. Trimming removed 5 bases at V and 4 bases at J, with 13 bases between. The CDR3 spans 14 residues. CDR3 sequence: CASSQRGGADTQYF. In DNA form, the CDR3 reads TGTGCCAGCAGTCAGAGGGGGGGTGCAGATACGCAGTATTTT.

This clone was counted once. The J gene is TRBJ2-3, the V gene TRBV21-1. TRBV21-1 is deemed a pseudogene. The CDR3 runs 18 residues. As DNA, the CDR3 is TGTGCCAGCAGCAAAACGGGCGTAGACAACCGTAGCACAGATACGCAGTATTTT. Protein: CASSKTGVDNRSTDTQYF.

The rearrangement joins TRBV19 to TRBJ2-3, with 12 bases aligning to TRBD1. Germline V gene lookup returns CDR1 LNHDA and CDR2 SQIVND (reference sequence). V gave up 4 bases and J gave up 6 bases; unmatched junction bases: 8. The CDR3 runs 16 residues. The CDR3, as DNA: TGTGCCAGTAGTAAAGTGGGGACAGGGGGCTTTGATACGCAGTATTTT. As protein: CASSKVGTGGFDTQYF.

The J gene is TRBJ2-2, the V gene TRBV13; 7 bases align to TRBD1. V dropped 3 bases and J dropped 4; count of bases not matched to a gene: 2. Germline assignment: CDR1 PRHDT and CDR2 FYEKMQ (reference sequence). This CDR3 comprises 14 residues. The DNA of the CDR3 is TGTGCCAGCAGCTTGACAGGGCGCACCGGGGAGCTGTTTTTT. Protein product: CASSLTGRTGELFF. The full variable domain, with the rest looked up from reference TRBV13 and TRBJ2-2, is AAGVIQSPRHLIKEKRETATLKCYPIPRHDTVYWYQQGPGQDPQFLISFYEKMQSDKGSIPDRFSAQQFSDYHSELNMSSLELGDSALYFCASSLTGRTGELFFGEGSRLTVL.

This rearrangement joins TRBV11-2 to TRBJ1-1; D unresolved. V was pared by 5 bases and J by 6 bases, with 7 bases between. The germline V gene has CDR1 SGHAT and CDR2 FQNNGV. The CDR3 has 11 residues. CDR3 in amino acids: CASSPAAEAFF. CDR3 nucleotides: TGTGCCAGCAGCCCCGCCGCTGAAGCTTTCTTT.

This clone was recorded once. This sequence joins TRBV19 and TRBJ1-2; 7 bases are shared with TRBD1. In germline, CDR1 is LNHDA, CDR2 SQIVND (reference sequence). There are 16 residues in the CDR3. With 0 bases clipped from V and 8 bases from J, the junction kept 12 bases outside the gene matches. The CDR3 DNA sequence: TGTGCCAGTAGTATAGAGACAGGGCGGTCGAGGAAGGGCTACACCTTC. Translated: CASSIETGRSRKGYTF.

V and J are TRBV5-1 and TRBJ1-4; D possibly corresponds to TRBD1 (6 bases). Looked up from germline, CDR1 is SGHRS and CDR2 is YFSETQ. The CDR3 covers 14 residues. V dropped 0 bases and J dropped 5 bases, with 8 bases sitting between them. The CDR3 sequence is CASSLGQANEKLFF. The CDR3 bases are TGCGCCAGCAGCTTGGGACAGGCGAATGAAAAACTGTTTTTT.

This clone was seen only a few times. This chain joins TRBV6-2 or TRBV6-3 and TRBJ1-3; D remains unclear. Trimming took off 5 bases at V and 0 bases at J, with 14 bases between the two ends. This CDR3 has 16 amino acids. Looked up from germline, CDR1 is MNHEY and CDR2 is SVGEGT. CDR3: CASSTIRPSSGNTIYF. The CDR3 DNA is TGTGCCAGCAGTACGATCAGGCCCTCCTCTGGAAACACCATATATTTT.

The rearrangement links TRBV6-5 to TRBJ1-1, with D possibly TRBD1 on 6 matching bases. The V end was cut by 6 bases, the J end by 1 base, with 12 bases between. Per the germline V gene, CDR1 is MNHEY and CDR2 is SVGAGI. This CDR3 has 14 residues. The CDR3, as DNA: TGTGCCAGCAGCCAACAGGGCTGGAACACTGAAGCTTTCTTT. Translated: CASSQQGWNTEAFF.